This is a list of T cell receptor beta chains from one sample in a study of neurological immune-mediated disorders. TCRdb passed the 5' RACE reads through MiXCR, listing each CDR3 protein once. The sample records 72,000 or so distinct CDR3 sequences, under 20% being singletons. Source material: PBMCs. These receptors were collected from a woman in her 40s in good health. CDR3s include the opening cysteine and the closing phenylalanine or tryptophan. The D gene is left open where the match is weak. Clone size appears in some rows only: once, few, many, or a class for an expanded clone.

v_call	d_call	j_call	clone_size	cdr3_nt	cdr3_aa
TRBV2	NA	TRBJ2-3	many	TGTGCCAGCAGTGAACAGAGAGAGACGCAGTATTTT	CASSEQRETQYF
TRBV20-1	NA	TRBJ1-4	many	TGCAGTGCTAGGGGAGGGCAGGGTCGCGAAAAACTGTTTTTT	CSARGGQGREKLFF
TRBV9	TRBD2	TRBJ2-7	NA	TGTGCCAGCAGCGTACAAGCGGGAGGTCTCTACGAGCAGTACTTC	CASSVQAGGLYEQYF
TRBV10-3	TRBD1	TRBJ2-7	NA	TGTGCCATCAGTGAGTCCGGGACAGGGGACTACGAGCAGTACTTC	CAISESGTGDYEQYF
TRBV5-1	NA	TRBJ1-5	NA	TGCGCCAGCAGCCCCGGGGGATCGCGCAATCAGCCCCAGCATTTT	CASSPGGSRNQPQHF
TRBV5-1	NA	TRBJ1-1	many	TGCGCCAGCAGCCCGGACAGCCTGAACACTGAAGCTTTCTTT	CASSPDSLNTEAFF
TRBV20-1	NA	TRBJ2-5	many	TGCAGTGCTGCCCGCGAGACCCAGTACTTC	CSAARETQYF
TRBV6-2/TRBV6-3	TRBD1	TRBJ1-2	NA	TGTGCCAGCATCCACCGGGACAGGCTCTCGGAGGTCCGTCCTATGAACTATGGCTACACCTTC	CASIHRDRLSEVRPMNYGYTF
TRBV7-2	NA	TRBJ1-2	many	TGTGCCAGCAGCTCCGGGACCCCCGGGGGCTACACCTTC	CASSSGTPGGYTF
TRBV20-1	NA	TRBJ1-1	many	TGCAGTGCTAGAGAGTCGGTGGGGAACACTGAAGCTTTCTTT	CSARESVGNTEAFF
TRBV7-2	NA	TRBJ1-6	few	TGTGCCAGCAGCTTAGCTAGGGCAGAATATTCCTATAATTCACCCCTCCACTTT	CASSLARAEYSYNSPLHF
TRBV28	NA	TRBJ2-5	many	TGTGCCAGCAGGGAGGACGTCGGCTTCCAAGAGACCCAGTACTTC	CASREDVGFQETQYF
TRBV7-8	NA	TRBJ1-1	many	TGTGCCAGCAGCTTATTTTCCGGGACCTTGAACACTGAAGCTTTCTTT	CASSLFSGTLNTEAFF
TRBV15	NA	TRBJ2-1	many	TGTGCCACCAGCAGAGATCTTGGCAGCCAGGAGCAGTTCTTC	CATSRDLGSQEQFF
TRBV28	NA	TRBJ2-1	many	TGTGCCAGCAGGCCCCCAGGCGGCACCCTGGGAAATGAGCAGTTCTTC	CASRPPGGTLGNEQFF
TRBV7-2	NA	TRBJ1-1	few	TGTGCCAGCAGCCTCCGGACTGAAGCTTTCTTT	CASSLRTEAFF